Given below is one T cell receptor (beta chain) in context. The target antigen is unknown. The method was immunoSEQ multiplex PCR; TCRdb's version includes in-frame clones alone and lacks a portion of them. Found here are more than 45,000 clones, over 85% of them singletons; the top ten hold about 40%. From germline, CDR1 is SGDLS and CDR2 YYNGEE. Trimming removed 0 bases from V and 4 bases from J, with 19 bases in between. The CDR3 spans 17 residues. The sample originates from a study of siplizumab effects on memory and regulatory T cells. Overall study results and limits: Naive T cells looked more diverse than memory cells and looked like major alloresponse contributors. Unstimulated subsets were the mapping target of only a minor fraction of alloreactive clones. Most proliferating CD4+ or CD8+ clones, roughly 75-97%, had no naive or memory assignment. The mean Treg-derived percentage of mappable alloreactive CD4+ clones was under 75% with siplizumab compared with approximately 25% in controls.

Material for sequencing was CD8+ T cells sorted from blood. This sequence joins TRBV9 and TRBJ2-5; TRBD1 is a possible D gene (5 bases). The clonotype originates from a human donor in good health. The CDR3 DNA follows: TGTGCCAGCAGCGTAGAAACAGGCGGCAGTCAAGGAGAGACCCAGTACTTC. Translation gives CASSVETGGSQGETQYF.